This TCR beta chain was recovered during a study of T cells in lung cancer brain metastases. The table came from immunoSEQ multiplex PCR; TCRdb's copy has only in-frame clones and leaves some out. The repertoire holds approximately 6,600 clones, more than 80% seen once, with more than 4.5% in the top ten. The V end was cut by 5 bases, the J end by 5 bases, with 22 bases between. Germline CDR1 reads SQVTM; CDR2 reads ANQGSEA. The CDR3 spans 17 residues. The sample taken for sequencing was tumor tissue from the primary lung tumor. This chain links TRBV29-1 with TRBJ2-6; D unresolved. This sequence originates from a man between 45 and 60 years old with non-small cell lung cancer. The CDR3: CSVKSTLIQSRANVLTF. DNA of the CDR3: TGCAGCGTTAAATCAACACTCATACAAAGTCGGGCCAACGTCCTGACTTTC.